The 9 T cell receptor beta chains listed next were all sequenced from one sample in a study of blood T cell repertoires in COVID-19. Clones were sequenced by immunoSEQ multiplex PCR, and TCRdb holds only the in-frame ones, with some missing. The sample records approximately 110,000 clones, 85% to 90% being singletons. Sequenced sample: peripheral blood. All receptors derive from a woman in her 50s with active or convalescent COVID-19.

The gene calls are TRBV3-1 (or the pseudogene TRBV3-2) and TRBJ2-2; weak D call: TRBD2 (6 bases). The length of the CDR3 is 13 residues. Germline CDR1 LGHDT, CDR2 YNNKEL (reference sequence). Trimming removed 5 bases at V and 10 bases at J, with 14 bases between. The CDR3: CASSSWDFSELFF. Written as DNA, the CDR3 is TGTGCCAGCAGCTCCTGGGACTTTTCGGAGCTGTTTTTT.

The V and J genes are TRBV7-6 and TRBJ1-4, with TRBD1 identical over 9 bases. CDR1 is SGHVS, CDR2 FNYEAQ, per germline. This CDR3 has 16 residues. Losses at the gene ends were 5 bases for V and 8 bases for J; bases not matched to a gene: 12. The CDR3 DNA sequence: TGTGCCAGCAGCCCAATCGAGAGGACAGGGGACGAAAAACTGTTTTTT. It specifies CASSPIERTGDEKLFF.

The chain couples TRBV5-5 to TRBJ2-1, with 8 nucleotides matching TRBD2. With 0 bases clipped from V and 7 bases from J, the junction kept 9 bases outside the gene matches. The CDR3 is 16 residues long. Germline CDR1 is SGHKS and CDR2 is YYEKEE (reference sequence). In nucleotides, the CDR3 is TGTGCCAGCAGCTTGGAAGCGGGAGTTGTGGCAAATGAGCAGTTCTTC. Its protein product is CASSLEAGVVANEQFF.

The chain recombines TRBV18 with TRBJ1-1; 7 bases line up with TRBD1. This CDR3 region has 13 residues. Germline CDR1 reads KGHSH; CDR2 reads LQKENI. The J segment lost 5 bases and the V segment lost 3 bases, leaving 3 bases of the junction unmatched. The CDR3 loop is CASSPSTGTEAFF. CDR3 nucleotides: TGTGCCAGCTCACCCTCGACAGGGACTGAAGCTTTCTTT.

The chain joins TRBV28 to TRBJ2-7; 13 positions agree with TRBD2. Trimming cost V 5 bases and J 2 bases; bases outside gene matches: 6. The germline V gene has CDR1 MDHEN and CDR2 SYDVKM. This CDR3 comprises 16 residues. CDR3 DNA: TGTGCCAGCAGTCCAGAACTAGCGGGAGGGACCTACGAGCAGTACTTC. This gives the protein CASSPELAGGTYEQYF.

The rearrangement links TRBV9 to TRBJ1-3, with D uncertain. CDR3 length: 15 amino acids. The V end was cut by 2 bases, the J end by 0 bases, with 9 bases between. CDR1 SGDLS and CDR2 YYNGEE come from the germline V gene. CDR3 loop: CASSVGSLSGNTIYF. The DNA for the CDR3 is TGTGCCAGCAGCGTTGGGAGCCTCTCTGGAAACACCATATATTTT.

V and J are TRBV7-2 and TRBJ1-3, with a possible D match to TRBD1 (5 bases). Germline CDR1 is SGHTA and CDR2 is FQGNSA. There are 14 residues in the CDR3. Trimming stripped 5 bases from V and 5 bases from J, with 13 bases between. The CDR3 nucleotides are TGTGCCAGCAGCCCGGACATAATGAGAAACACCATATATTTT. Translation gives CASSPDIMRNTIYF. The full variable domain, with the rest looked up from reference TRBV7-2 and TRBJ1-3, is GAGVSQSPSNKVTEKGKDVELRCDPISGHTALYWYRQSLGQGLEFLIYFQGNSAPDKSGLPSDRFSAERTGGSVSTLTIQRTQQEDSAVYLCASSPDIMRNTIYFGEGSWLTVV.

The rearrangement joins TRBV11-1 to TRBJ2-7; 11 bases agree with TRBD1. This CDR3 comprises 14 residues. Germline V gene lookup returns CDR1 SGHAT and CDR2 FQDESV (reference sequence). The trim removed 4 bases at V and 3 bases at J, leaving 2 bases unmatched. CDR3 region: CASSSGQGGYEQYF. The CDR3 DNA follows: TGTGCCAGCAGCTCGGGACAGGGGGGCTACGAGCAGTACTTC.

V and J are TRBV7-6 and TRBJ2-3, with D perhaps matching TRBD2 (6 bases). With 5 bases removed from V and 2 bases from J, the gap between germline ends came to 20 bases. Germline CDR1 SGHVS, CDR2 FNYEAQ. CDR3 length: 17 residues. In DNA, the CDR3 is TGTGCCAGCAGCCTACTCTGGGCGGGACTCAACACAGATACGCAGTATTTT. It is translated as CASSLLWAGLNTDTQYF. Drawing the rest from reference TRBV7-6 and TRBJ2-3, the complete variable domain is GAGVSQSPRYKVTKRGQDVALRCDPISGHVSLYWYRQALGQGPEFLTYFNYEAQQDKSGLPNDRFSAERPEGSISTLTIQRTEQRDSAMYRCASSLLWAGLNTDTQYFGPGTRLTVL.